This T cell receptor (beta chain) came from a study of response to subunit inactivated influenza vaccine. Findings and caveats of the study: It was suggested by the authors that few new T cells are recruited by each seasonal influenza vaccination.

TCRdb called the RT-PCR reads again in MiXCR, with one record for every CDR3 protein. This sample has hundreds of thousands of distinct CDR3 sequences, with 15% to 20% found just once. With respect to this clonotype: Its antigen is as yet unknown.

Looked up from germline, CDR1 is DFQATT and CDR2 is SNEGSKA (reference sequence). The CDR3 extends over 10 amino acids. V was trimmed by 3 bases and J by 10 bases, leaving 7 bases between them. Here the sequenced sample was CD4+ T cells sorted from PBMCs, taken less than 30 months after vaccination. The sequence derives from a man aged 45 to 70 who received an inactivated influenza vaccine. The V call is TRBV20-1, the J call TRBJ2-1; D ambiguous. The chain's CDR3 is CSARSGEQFF. CDR3 bases: TGCAGTGCTAGGAGTGGAGAGCAGTTCTTC.